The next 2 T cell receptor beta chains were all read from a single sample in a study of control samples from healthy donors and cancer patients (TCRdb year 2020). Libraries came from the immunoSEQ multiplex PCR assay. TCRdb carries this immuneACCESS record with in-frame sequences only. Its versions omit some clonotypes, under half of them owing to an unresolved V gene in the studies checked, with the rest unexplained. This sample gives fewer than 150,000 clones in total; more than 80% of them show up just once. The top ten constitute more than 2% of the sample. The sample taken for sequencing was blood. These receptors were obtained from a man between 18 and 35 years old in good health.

The CDR3 DNA is TGTGCCACCAGACAGGGCTCTGGGGCCAACGTCCTGACTTTC. It specifies CATRQGSGANVLTF. The gene calls are TRBV15 and TRBJ2-6; D is perhaps TRBD1 (6 bases). This CDR3 is 14 amino acids long. V gave up 6 bases and J gave up 0 bases, with 6 bases separating them. The germline V gene has CDR1 LNHNV and CDR2 YYDKDF (reference sequence).

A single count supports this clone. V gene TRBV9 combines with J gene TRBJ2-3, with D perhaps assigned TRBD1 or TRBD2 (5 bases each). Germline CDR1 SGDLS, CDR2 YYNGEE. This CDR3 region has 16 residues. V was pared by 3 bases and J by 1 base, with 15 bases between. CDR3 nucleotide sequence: TGTGCCAGCAGCGGGACCCGGGACGGTCGCACAGATACGCAGTATTTT. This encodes CASSGTRDGRTDTQYF.